This T cell receptor beta chain is drawn from a study of T cells in Graves' hyperthyroidism and ophthalmopathy. In this sample, this clonotype turned up many times. Its antigen remains unidentified. Germline V gene data show CDR1 as SNHLY and CDR2 as FYNNEI. Trimming cost V 5 bases and J 1 base, with 15 bases left between them. CDR3 length: 16 amino acids. RNA transcripts served as the template for amplifying TCR beta CDR3 regions. The HTBI primer set was used in a first-round RT-PCR of the TCR CDR3. TCRdb called the multiplex PCR reads again in MiXCR, with one record for every CDR3 protein. The table lists 360,000 or so distinct CDR3 sequences, over 15% of them singletons. Study outcomes and limitations: Median prediction lead before ophthalmopathy onset was about 6.5 months with the model.

Graves' hyperthyroidism is called stable when ophthalmopathy does not progress within 18 months. Aged 18 to 65, the patients had hyperthyroidism that was newly diagnosed and had lasted under 2 months. Criteria for exclusion of patients were uncontrolled infection, other autoimmune disease, pregnancy or lactation. The sequencing input was blood. The sequence derives from a woman younger than 30 with Graves' hyperthyroidism. The chain uses TRBV2 and TRBJ1-5, with TRBD1 as a possible D gene (6 bases). CDR3 in amino acids: CASSLQGRESNQPQHF. In DNA form, the CDR3 reads TGTGCCAGCAGTCTTCAGGGGAGGGAGAGCAATCAGCCCCAGCATTTT.